The following is a T cell receptor (beta chain) sequence with its context. Its matching antigen is unknown. The entry originates in a study of cytomegalovirus exposure and HLA in healthy donors. The CDR3 covers 14 residues. The V gene end was trimmed by 6 bases and the J gene end by 7 bases; junction bases not matched to a gene: 11. Germline CDR1 and CDR2: SNHLY and FYNNEI. The PCR employed 60 Vbeta primers together with 13 Jbeta primers. Per the original methods: Approximately 10 million shared chains were among around 80 million unique TCR beta chains counted in a later analysis. TCRdb keeps only in-frame clones here, not all; method: immunoSEQ multiplex PCR. V, J and clone size are taken as reported in that table, and D and trimming were inferred from the DNA itself. The sample consists of about 190,000 clones, roughly four fifths of them appearing once. Study-level points and caveats: It was reportedly the case that the classifier diagnosed cytomegalovirus status with high specificity and sensitivity.

The clonotype originates from a woman in her 30s in good health and CMV-seropositive. V gene TRBV2 combines with J gene TRBJ2-7, with 8 bases fitting TRBD1. The sequencing input was PBMCs. The CDR3 spells CASRDRTGSGEQYF. As DNA, the CDR3 is TGTGCCAGCAGGGACCGGACAGGGTCGGGGGAGCAGTACTTC. Combining the CDR3 with reference TRBV2 and TRBJ2-7 gives the whole variable domain EPEVTQTPSHQVTQMGQEVILRCVPISNHLYFYWYRQILGQKVEFLVSFYNNEISEKSEIFDDQFSVERPDGSNFTLKIRSTKLEDSAMYFCASRDRTGSGEQYFGPGTRLTVT.